This T cell receptor beta chain was sequenced during a study of cytotoxic CD8 clonotypes in ibrutinib-treated CLL. Findings of the study overall: Treatment left the uncommon public clonotypes either contracted or stable in frequency.

Turning to this clone: The antigen remains unidentified.

Assay used: immunoSEQ multiplex PCR; TCRdb lists only in-frame clones, some missing. The sample records over 150,000 clones, roughly 86% being singletons. The sequence came from a human donor with chronic lymphocytic leukemia. This sample comprised PBMCs, obtained after 12 months of ibrutinib treatment.

The CDR3 DNA follows: TGTGCCAGCAGCCCCTCTCGTGGGGTGGGCGGGGAGCTGTTTTTT. It encodes CASSPSRGVGGELFF. The chain uses TRBV7-3 and TRBJ2-2; D gene ambiguous. Trimming shortened V by 5 bases and J by 7 bases, and 17 bases separated the two germline ends. Germline V CDR1 and CDR2: SGHTA, FQGTGA. CDR3 length: 15 residues. The full variable domain, completed using reference TRBV7-3 and TRBJ2-2, is GAGVSQTPSNKVTEKGKYVELRCDPISGHTALYWYRQSLGQGPEFLIYFQGTGAADDSGLPNDRFFAVRPEGSVSTLKIQRTERGDSAVYLCASSPSRGVGGELFFGEGSRLTVL.